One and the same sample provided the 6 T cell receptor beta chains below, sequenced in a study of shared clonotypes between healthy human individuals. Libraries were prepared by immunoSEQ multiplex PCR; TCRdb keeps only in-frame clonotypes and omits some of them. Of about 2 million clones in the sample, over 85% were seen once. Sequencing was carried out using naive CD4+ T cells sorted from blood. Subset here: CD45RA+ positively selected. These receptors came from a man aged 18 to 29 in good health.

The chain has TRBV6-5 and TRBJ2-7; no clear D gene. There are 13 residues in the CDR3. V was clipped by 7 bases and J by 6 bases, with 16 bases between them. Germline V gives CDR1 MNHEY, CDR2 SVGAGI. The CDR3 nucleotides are TGTGCCAGCAACCAGTCCCCCTCCGGCGAGCAGTACTTC. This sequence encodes CASNQSPSGEQYF.

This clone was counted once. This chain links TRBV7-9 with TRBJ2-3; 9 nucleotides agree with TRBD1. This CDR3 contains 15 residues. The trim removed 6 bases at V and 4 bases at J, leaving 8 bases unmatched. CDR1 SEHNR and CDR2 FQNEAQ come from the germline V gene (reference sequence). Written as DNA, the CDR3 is TGTGCCAGCAGGGGCCGGGACAGGGTTTCAGATACGCAGTATTTT. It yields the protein CASRGRDRVSDTQYF.

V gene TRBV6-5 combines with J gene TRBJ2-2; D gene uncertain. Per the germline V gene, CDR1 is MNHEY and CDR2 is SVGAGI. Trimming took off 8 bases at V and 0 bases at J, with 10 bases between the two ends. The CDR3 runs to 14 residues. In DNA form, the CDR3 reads TGTGCCAGCGGAAGAGCCCCGAACACCGGGGAGCTGTTTTTT. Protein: CASGRAPNTGELFF.

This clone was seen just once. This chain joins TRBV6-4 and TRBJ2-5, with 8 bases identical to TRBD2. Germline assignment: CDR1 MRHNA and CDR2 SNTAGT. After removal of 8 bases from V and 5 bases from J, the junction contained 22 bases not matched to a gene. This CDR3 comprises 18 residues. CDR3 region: CASDLAARGGGVVETQYF. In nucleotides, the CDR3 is TGTGCCAGCGATCTAGCGGCCCGGGGGGGCGGAGTAGTGGAGACCCAGTACTTC.

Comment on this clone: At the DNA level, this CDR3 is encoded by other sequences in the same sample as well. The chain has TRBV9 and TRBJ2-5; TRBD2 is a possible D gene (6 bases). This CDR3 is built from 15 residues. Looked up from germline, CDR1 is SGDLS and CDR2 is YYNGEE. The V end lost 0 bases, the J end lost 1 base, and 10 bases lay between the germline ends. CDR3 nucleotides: TGTGCCAGCAGCGTAGGGGGAGGCCCCCAAGAGACCCAGTACTTC. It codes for CASSVGGGPQETQYF.

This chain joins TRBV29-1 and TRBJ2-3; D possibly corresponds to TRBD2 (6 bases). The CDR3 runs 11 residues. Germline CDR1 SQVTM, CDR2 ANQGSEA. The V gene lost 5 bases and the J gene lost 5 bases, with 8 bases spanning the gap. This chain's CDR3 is CSVQEGDTQYF. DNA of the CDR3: TGCAGCGTTCAGGAGGGAGATACGCAGTATTTT.